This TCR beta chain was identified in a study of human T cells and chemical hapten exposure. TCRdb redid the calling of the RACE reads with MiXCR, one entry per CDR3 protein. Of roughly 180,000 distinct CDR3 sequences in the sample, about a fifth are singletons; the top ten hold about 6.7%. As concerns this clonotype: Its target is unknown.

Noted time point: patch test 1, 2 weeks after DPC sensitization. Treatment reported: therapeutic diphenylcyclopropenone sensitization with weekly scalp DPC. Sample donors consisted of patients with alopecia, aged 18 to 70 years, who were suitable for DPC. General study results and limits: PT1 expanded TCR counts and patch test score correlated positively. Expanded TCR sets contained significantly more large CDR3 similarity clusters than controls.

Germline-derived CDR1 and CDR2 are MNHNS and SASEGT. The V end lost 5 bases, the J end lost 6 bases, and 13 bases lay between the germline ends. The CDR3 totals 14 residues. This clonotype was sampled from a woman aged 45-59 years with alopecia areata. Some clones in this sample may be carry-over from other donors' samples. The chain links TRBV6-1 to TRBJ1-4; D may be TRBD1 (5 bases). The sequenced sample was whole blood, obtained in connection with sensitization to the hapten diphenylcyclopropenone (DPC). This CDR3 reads CASSWVGEDEKLFF. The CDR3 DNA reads TGTGCCAGCAGTTGGGTAGGGGAGGATGAAAAACTGTTTTTT.